These 8 T cell receptor beta chains came from one sample sequenced in a study of T cells in Graves' hyperthyroidism and ophthalmopathy. There were TCR beta CDR3 regions amplified from RNA transcripts. Primed by the HTBI set, a first-round RT-PCR was run on the TCR CDR3. TCRdb analysed the multiplex PCR reads with MiXCR anew, one entry per CDR3 protein. Among 390,000 or so distinct CDR3 sequences listed, roughly 14% were seen once. Sequences were obtained from blood. The source is a man younger than 35 with Graves' ophthalmopathy.

This clonotype was counted only a few times. This chain uses TRBV13 with TRBJ2-1; 10 bases are a match to TRBD2. V shed 1 base, J shed 6 bases, and the junction held 3 bases outside the gene matches. The CDR3 contains 15 residues. The germline V gene encodes CDR1 PRHDT and CDR2 FYEKMQ (reference sequence). The CDR3 here is CASSLEGTSVNEQFF. The CDR3 DNA reads TGTGCCAGCAGCTTAGAAGGGACTAGCGTCAATGAGCAGTTCTTC.

CDR3 loop: CSADGRYNEQFF. CDR3 coding DNA: TGCAGTGCTGACGGGAGATACAATGAGCAGTTCTTC. This sequence joins TRBV20-1 and TRBJ2-1; tentative D call: TRBD2 (6 bases). The CDR3 covers 12 residues. The V end lost 5 bases, the J end lost 4 bases, and 9 bases lay between the germline ends. CDR1 is DFQATT, CDR2 SNEGSKA, per germline (reference sequence).

The chain uses TRBV5-6 and TRBJ2-7; TRBD1 aligns across 9 bases. Trimming at V came to 4 bases and at J to 1 base, leaving 9 bases not matched to a gene. The CDR3 totals 16 residues. Germline CDR1 reads SGHDT; CDR2 reads YYEEEE. For the CDR3, the DNA is TGTGCCAGCAGCCCCCCCCCGGACAGGGGATCCTACGAGCAGTACTTC. Translated, it gives CASSPPPDRGSYEQYF. Based on the CDR3 plus reference TRBV5-6 and TRBJ2-7, the full variable domain is DAGVTQSPTHLIKTRGQQVTLRCSPKSGHDTVSWYQQALGQGPQFIFQYYEEEERQRGNFPDRFSGHQFPNYSSELNVNALLLGDSALYLCASSPPPDRGSYEQYFGPGTRLTVT.

The chain has TRBV5-6 and TRBJ2-7, with D unresolved. The CDR3 length is 11 residues. Germline-derived CDR1 and CDR2 are SGHDT and YYEEEE. V shed 1 base and J shed 6 bases, with 5 bases lying between them. The CDR3 sequence: CASSLLSEQYF. The CDR3 region has the DNA TGTGCCAGCAGCTTGTTGTCCGAGCAGTACTTC.

In regard to this clonotype: A much bigger clone sits one base away, suggesting this may be a read error. V is TRBV6-1 and J is TRBJ1-3; D uncertain. The germline V gene encodes CDR1 MNHNS and CDR2 SASEGT. The CDR3 has 15 residues. CDR3 sequence: CVSLKHPGPGNTIYF. The DNA of the CDR3 is TGTGTCAGCCTTAAACACCCAGGTCCTGGAAACACCATATATTTT.

This clonotype has a count of ten or more. The rearrangement links TRBV7-9 to TRBJ1-3; D call uncertain. The germline V and J ends were trimmed by 5 bases and 2 bases, with 13 bases remaining between them. The CDR3 extends over 15 amino acids. CDR1 is SEHNR and CDR2 is FQNEAQ in the germline V gene (reference sequence). The CDR3 sequence: CASSHTSEAGNTIYF. The CDR3 DNA reads TGTGCCAGCAGCCATACCTCGGAAGCTGGAAACACCATATATTTT.

This clonotype was observed at least ten times. This chain links TRBV12-5 with TRBJ2-5, with TRBD1 matching 7 bases. J gave up 0 bases and V 0 bases, and 4 bases lay outside the gene matches. This CDR3 is built from 16 residues. Germline V gene lookup returns CDR1 LGHNT and CDR2 FRNRAP. The CDR3 region is CASGLVLGTDQETQYF. The CDR3 nucleotides read TGTGCTAGTGGTTTGGTACTAGGGACAGACCAAGAGACCCAGTACTTC. The complete variable domain, with remaining parts taken from reference TRBV12-5 and TRBJ2-5, reads DARVTQTPRHKVTEMGQEVTMRCQPILGHNTVFWYRQTMMQGLELLAYFRNRAPLDDSGMPKDRFSAEMPDATLATLKIQPSEPRDSAVYFCASGLVLGTDQETQYFGPGTRLLVL.

This clonotype was recorded at least ten times. CDR3 coding DNA: TGTGCCACCAGTGACCTGGGACAAGACACCGGGGAGCTGTTTTTT. Encoded protein: CATSDLGQDTGELFF. V and J are TRBV24-1 and TRBJ2-2; a weak D match, TRBD1 (6 bases). The CDR3 totals 15 residues. Trimming cost V 4 bases and J 3 bases, with 11 bases left between them. Germline V gene sequence: CDR1 KGHDR, CDR2 SFDVKD.